Following are 19 T cell receptor beta chains from one sample sequenced in a study of monozygotic twins with inflammatory bowel disease. TCRdb reprocessed the 5' RACE reads and keeps a single row for each CDR3 protein, giving no DNA. The repertoire table contains fewer than 550,000 distinct CDR3 sequences. The sequenced material came from blood. The origin of the receptors is a human donor with ulcerative colitis or Crohn's disease, or a healthy co-twin of an affected twin (not recorded which).

The chain joins TRBV4-3 to TRBJ2-3; TCRdb lists TRBD2, though no DNA is available to test this call. This CDR3 is built from 16 residues. The V gene's germline CDR1 is LGHNA and CDR2 YSLEER. CDR3 in amino acids: CASSQVATSGTDTQYF.

This chain connects TRBV7-2 to TRBJ2-3; as DNA is missing, the TRBD2 call by TCRdb cannot be tested. The CDR3 spans 16 residues. The germline V gene encodes CDR1 SGHTA and CDR2 FQGNSA. The CDR3: CASSLVGPSSTDTQYF.

The chain employs TRBV12-3 or TRBV12-4 and TRBJ1-5; TCRdb indicates TRBD1, and absent DNA this call remains unverified. CDR3 size: 21 residues. CDR3 protein: CASSLAGLRTVKEHSNQPQHF.

This chain connects TRBV5-1 to TRBJ2-7; the D gene TCRdb calls, TRBD1, cannot be checked with no DNA. The CDR3 is 13 amino acids. Germline V CDR1 and CDR2: SGHRS, YFSETQ. CDR3 in amino acids: CASTDIGAYEQYF.

This chain links TRBV5-1 with TRBJ2-2; checking the TCRdb D call of TRBD1 is not possible without DNA. The CDR3 is 13 amino acids. From germline, CDR1 is SGHRS and CDR2 YFSETQ. CDR3 sequence reads: CASSAVGGGELFF.

The rearrangement links TRBV6-1 to TRBJ2-5; there is no DNA to check the TCRdb D call of TRBD2. Germline assignment: CDR1 MNHNS and CDR2 SASEGT. The CDR3 is made up of 16 amino acids. CDR3 amino acids: CASSLARNQGQETQYF.

The V call is TRBV28, the J call TRBJ2-7; checking the TCRdb D call of TRBD1 is not possible without DNA. CDR1 is MDHEN, CDR2 SYDVKM, per germline. The CDR3 extends over 15 amino acids. CDR3 amino acids: CASNLPGTGGYEQYF.

The rearrangement uses TRBV20-1 and TRBJ1-5. The CDR3 sequence is 15 residues long. Germline V gene data show CDR1 as DFQATT and CDR2 as SNEGSKA (reference sequence). CDR3 sequence: CSARSSGRFGQPQHF.

The V gene is TRBV5-5, the J gene TRBJ2-3. Germline CDR1 and CDR2: SGHKS and YYEKEE (reference sequence). The CDR3 is 12 amino acids. This CDR3 is CASSLISDTQYF.

The rearrangement joins TRBV5-4 to TRBJ2-1; no DNA is available, so the TRBD1 call from TCRdb remains unchecked. The CDR3 extends over 15 amino acids. Germline CDR1 reads SGHNT; CDR2 reads YYREEE (reference sequence). The CDR3 region is CASSADTGRYNEQFF.

The V call is TRBV2, the J call TRBJ1-1; TCRdb outputs TRBD1, but without DNA this stays unchecked. The germline V gene has CDR1 SNHLY and CDR2 FYNNEI. There are 15 residues in the CDR3. The CDR3 here is CASRPRAASNTEAFF.

This rearrangement joins TRBV20-1 to TRBJ2-3; the TCRdb call, TRBD2, lacks DNA for checking. The germline gives CDR1 DFQATT, CDR2 SNEGSKA (reference sequence). This CDR3 has 13 residues. CDR3 loop: CSVLGGASDTQYF.

The CDR3 sequence: CASSYGVGEQFF. The J gene is TRBJ2-1, the V gene TRBV6-6. The CDR3 covers 12 residues. CDR1 MNHNY and CDR2 SVGAGI come from the germline V gene (reference sequence).

The CDR3 protein is CASSRQRNQPQHF. This chain connects TRBV11-2 to TRBJ1-5; TCRdb's assignment of TRBD1 cannot be checked, as there is no DNA. Germline CDR1 is SGHAT and CDR2 is FQNNGV. The CDR3 runs 13 residues. The variable domain in full, completed from reference TRBV11-2 and TRBJ1-5, reads EAGVAQSPRYKIIEKRQSVAFWCNPISGHATLYWYQQILGQGPKLLIQFQNNGVVDDSQLPKDRFSAERLKGVDSTLKIQPAKLEDSAVYLCASSRQRNQPQHFGDGTRLSIL.

The chain employs TRBV27 and TRBJ2-1; with no DNA, the TCRdb D assignment of TRBD2 cannot be verified. The CDR3 covers 16 residues. The germline V gene has CDR1 MNHEY and CDR2 SMNVEV (reference sequence). The CDR3 loop reads CASSWSSGGAHNEQFF.

The genes are TRBV24-1 and TRBJ2-3; TCRdb lists TRBD1, though no DNA is available to test this call. Germline V gene data show CDR1 as KGHDR and CDR2 as SFDVKD. The CDR3 runs to 16 residues. The CDR3 sequence is CATSDLQGQGADTQYF.

The chain recombines TRBV6-1 with TRBJ2-7; TCRdb gives TRBD2 as the D gene, but with no DNA this cannot be confirmed. The CDR3 sequence is 13 residues long. Germline CDR1 and CDR2: MNHNS and SASEGT. CDR3 sequence: CASTGLLFYEQYF.

The chain employs TRBV9 and TRBJ2-2. CDR3 size: 15 residues. CDR1 is SGDLS and CDR2 is YYNGEE in the germline V gene. CDR3: CASSVGVSNTGELFF.

This sequence joins TRBV6-5 and TRBJ1-1; the D call from TCRdb, TRBD1, cannot be confirmed without DNA. The CDR3 is 13 amino acids. CDR1 and CDR2 (germline): MNHEY, SVGAGI. CDR3 in amino acids: CASKGQASTEAFF.